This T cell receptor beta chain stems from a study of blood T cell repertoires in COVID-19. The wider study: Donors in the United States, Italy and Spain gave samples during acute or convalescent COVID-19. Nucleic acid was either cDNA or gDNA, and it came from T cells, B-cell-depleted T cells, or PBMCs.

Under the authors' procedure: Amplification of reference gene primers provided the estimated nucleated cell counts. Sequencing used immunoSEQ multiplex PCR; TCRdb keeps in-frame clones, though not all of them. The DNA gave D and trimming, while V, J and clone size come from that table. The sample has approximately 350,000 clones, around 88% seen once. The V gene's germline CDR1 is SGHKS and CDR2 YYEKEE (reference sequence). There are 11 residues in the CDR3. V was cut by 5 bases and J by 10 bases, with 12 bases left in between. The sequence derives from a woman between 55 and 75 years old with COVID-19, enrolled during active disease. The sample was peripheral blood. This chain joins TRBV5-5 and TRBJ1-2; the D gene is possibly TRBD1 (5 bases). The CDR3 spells CASRSPDTYTF. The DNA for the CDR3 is TGTGCCAGCAGATCCCCGGACACCTACACCTTC.